The clone carrying this T cell receptor beta chain was seen a handful of times. Its antigen is unknown. Read coverage stops 3 residues before the CDR3 terminus; the germline J gene supplies the remainder. Caucasian heritage predominated among both patients and controls. Some clones are missing from TCRdb's copy, which holds only in-frame ones; the method was immunoSEQ multiplex PCR. The sample yields around 81,000 clones, without any singletons. These data come from a study of T cell clonality in common variable immunodeficiency. The J segment lost 2 bases and the V segment lost 1 base, leaving 0 bases of the junction unmatched. The CDR3 runs 14 residues. From germline, CDR1 is SGHVS and CDR2 FQNEAQ. Points from the study as a whole: Compared with healthy controls, CVID subjects showed increased TCRbeta clonality, mostly in about a third.

The receptor was isolated from a person between 18 and 75 years old in good health. This chain uses TRBV7-8 with TRBJ1-2, with 8 bases matching TRBD1. The sample was peripheral blood mononuclear cells. The CDR3 bases that were read are TGTGCCAGCAGCTTAGGGACAGGGAACTATGGC. Its translation is CASSLGTGNYG. The CDR3 as a whole reads CASSLGTGNYGYTF.